One sample yielded the 27 T cell receptor beta chains listed below, sequenced in a study of blood T cell repertoires in COVID-19 (dated by TCRdb to about 2020). Receptors were amplified or captured by the immunoSEQ multiplex PCR assay. TCRdb re-hosts the immuneACCESS table, in-frame sequences only. Its copies lack some clones; in the studies checked, an unresolved V gene accounts for under half of them, and the cause for the rest is not known. In all, the sample holds 350,000 to 400,000 clones, and around 87% of those were seen once. The biggest ten clones account for approximately 1% of the sample. The material sequenced was PBMCs or T cells enriched from blood (not recorded which). The receptors here all came from a woman aged 25 to 39 with acute COVID-19.

The chain employs TRBV6-5 and TRBJ2-1; TRBD1 agrees at 11 bases. The CDR3 totals 15 residues. With V trimmed by 4 bases and J by 5 bases, 4 bases remained unmatched. Germline CDR1 is MNHEY and CDR2 is SVGAGI. CDR3 sequence: CASSSPGQGDNEQFF. DNA of the CDR3: TGTGCCAGCAGTTCTCCGGGACAGGGGGACAATGAGCAGTTCTTC.

This clone has a single count. The J gene is TRBJ1-5, the V gene TRBV19; 8 positions agree with TRBD1. CDR3 size: 15 residues. Per germline, CDR1 LNHDA and CDR2 SQIVND (reference sequence). V was clipped by 3 bases and J by 5 bases; unmatched bases: 6. CDR3 sequence: CASSIPDRDHQPQHF. CDR3 nucleotides: TGTGCCAGTAGTATCCCGGACAGGGACCATCAGCCCCAGCATTTT.

The rearrangement joins TRBV9 to TRBJ1-1, with 9 bases fitting TRBD1. The CDR3 is 14 residues long. Germline CDR1 and CDR2: SGDLS and YYNGEE. Trimming removed 3 bases from V and 8 bases from J; junction bases left unmatched: 8. The CDR3 coding sequence is TGTGCCAGCAGCGCTTTCAACAGGGGGCAGGAAGCTTTCTTT. Translation gives CASSAFNRGQEAFF.

As for this clone: Within the sample, other DNA sequences also encode this same CDR3. The CDR3, as DNA: TGTGCCAGCAGTGAAGCCAGGGGGAATCAGCCCCAGCATTTT. Protein sequence: CASSEARGNQPQHF. This chain connects TRBV2 to TRBJ1-5; 7 positions agree with TRBD1. Germline V gene data show CDR1 as SNHLY and CDR2 as FYNNEI. The V segment lost 0 bases and the J segment 4 bases; nucleotides outside the gene matches: 0. The CDR3 is 14 residues long.

The V and J genes are TRBV11-3 and TRBJ2-3; TRBD2 agrees at 7 bases. This CDR3 has 15 amino acids. The V gene's germline CDR1 is SGHNT and CDR2 YENEEA. With 5 bases clipped from V and 3 bases from J, the junction kept 8 bases outside the gene matches. The CDR3 protein is CASSNGGLPTDTQYF. CDR3 in DNA: TGTGCCAGCAGCAACGGGGGGTTGCCTACAGATACGCAGTATTTT.

This clone was seen just once. The V call is TRBV30, the J call TRBJ1-2, with a tentative D call TRBD1 (6 bases). The germline CDR1 and CDR2 sequences are GTSNPN and SVGIG (reference sequence). The CDR3 contains 11 residues. V was trimmed by 2 bases and J by 7 bases, leaving 8 bases between them. DNA of the CDR3: TGTGCCTGGAGTTTGGGGGCTGGCTACACCTTC. Amino acids: CAWSLGAGYTF.

The chain has TRBV6-5 and TRBJ2-7; D gene unclear. Trimming left V 7 bases short and J 1 base short, with 5 bases between. The CDR3 consists of 11 residues. Per germline, CDR1 MNHEY and CDR2 SVGAGI. CDR3 amino acids: CASNLSYEQYF. CDR3 bases: TGTGCCAGCAACCTATCCTACGAGCAGTACTTC.

This chain joins TRBV3-1 (or the pseudogene TRBV3-2) and TRBJ2-2; maybe TRBD2 (5 bases). Germline V gives CDR1 LGHDT, CDR2 YNNKEL (reference sequence). Deletions cut 2 bases from V and 2 bases from J, with 15 bases between. The CDR3 is made up of 17 amino acids. Here the CDR3 reads CASSQWRSAGNTGELFF. CDR3 sequence (DNA): TGTGCCAGCAGCCAATGGCGTTCGGCGGGCAACACCGGGGAGCTGTTTTTT.

The V gene is TRBV5-1, the J gene TRBJ2-3, with a weak D call TRBD1 (5 bases). From germline, CDR1 is SGHRS and CDR2 YFSETQ. The CDR3 loop spans 16 amino acids. V lost 2 bases and J 3 bases, leaving 16 bases between the germline ends. This CDR3 is CASSFLALGATDTQYF. Here the CDR3 DNA reads TGCGCCAGCAGCTTTTTGGCCCTAGGGGCTACAGATACGCAGTATTTT.

The chain combines TRBV10-1 with TRBJ2-2, with 7 bases that match TRBD2. Per the germline V gene, CDR1 is WNHNN and CDR2 is SYGVQD (reference sequence). The CDR3 length is 14 residues. J gave up 0 bases and V 7 bases, and 2 bases lay outside the gene matches. The CDR3 nucleotides are TGCGCCAGCACCCGGGAGGCGAACACCGGGGAGCTGTTTTTT. Protein product: CASTREANTGELFF.

The V and J genes are TRBV7-2 and TRBJ2-7; 9 bases agree with TRBD1. The CDR3 is 15 amino acids. V shed 5 bases, J shed 3 bases, and the junction held 8 bases outside the gene matches. Germline V gene lookup returns CDR1 SGHTA and CDR2 FQGNSA. Written as DNA, the CDR3 is TGTGCCAGCAGCCAGGACAGGGGTAGGGGCTACGAGCAGTACTTC. Amino acids: CASSQDRGRGYEQYF.

CDR3 coding DNA: TGTGCCAGCAGCGAGGCTAGCGGGGACACAGATACGCAGTATTTT. Encoded protein: CASSEASGDTDTQYF. The V gene is TRBV9, the J gene TRBJ2-3, with TRBD2 identical over 9 bases. CDR1 and CDR2 (germline): SGDLS, YYNGEE. There are 15 residues in the CDR3. Germline trimming cut 3 bases from V and 2 bases from J; bases unmatched to any gene: 4.

The V and J genes are TRBV4-1 and TRBJ2-7; tentative D call: TRBD1 (5 bases). This CDR3 has 15 amino acids. V lost 3 bases to trimming and J lost 1 base, with 13 bases between them. Germline assignment: CDR1 MGHRA and CDR2 YSYEKL. The CDR3 DNA sequence: TGCGCCAGCAGCCACCTAGACAGAGCTTCCTACGAGCAGTACTTC. This codes for CASSHLDRASYEQYF.

This sequence joins TRBV9 and TRBJ2-7, with 10 bases fitting TRBD2. Germline CDR1 SGDLS, CDR2 YYNGEE. The CDR3 loop spans 15 amino acids. V gave up 3 bases and J gave up 1 base; unmatched junction bases: 4. The CDR3 coding sequence is TGTGCCAGCAGCGCGGGGACTAGCGCATCCTACGAGCAGTACTTC. Residues: CASSAGTSASYEQYF.

The V call is TRBV5-1, the J call TRBJ1-2; TRBD1 is a possible D gene (6 bases). The V and J ends lost 0 bases and 6 bases respectively, with 30 bases between them. Germline V gene data show CDR1 as SGHRS and CDR2 as YFSETQ. The CDR3 sequence is 20 residues long. The CDR3 bases are TGCGCCAGCAGCTTGGGGGGGCCAGGACGCATCACCACCAATGGTAATGGCTACACCTTC. The encoded protein is CASSLGGPGRITTNGNGYTF.

This chain uses TRBV5-6 with TRBJ1-2, with a possible D match to TRBD1 (5 bases). Germline V lookup: CDR1 SGHDT, CDR2 YYEEEE. Trimming cost V 3 bases and J 4 bases, with 16 bases left between them. The CDR3 is made up of 15 amino acids. The CDR3 DNA sequence: TGTGCCAGCAGCTCCTCCGGGTCTGGGGCCTATGGCTACACCTTC. It codes for CASSSSGSGAYGYTF. Together with reference TRBV5-6 and TRBJ1-2, the CDR3 gives the full variable domain: DAGVTQSPTHLIKTRGQQVTLRCSPKSGHDTVSWYQQALGQGPQFIFQYYEEEERQRGNFPDRFSGHQFPNYSSELNVNALLLGDSALYLCASSSSGSGAYGYTFGSGTRLTVV.

This chain connects TRBV18 to TRBJ1-1; D is undetermined. The CDR3 sequence is 12 residues long. CDR1 KGHSH and CDR2 LQKENI come from the germline V gene. Between the trimmed V and J ends, which lost 8 bases and 6 bases, there was a span of 13 bases. The CDR3 DNA is TGTGCCAGCACCTCGGGAGGGCCTGAAGCTTTCTTT. Its translation is CASTSGGPEAFF.

J is TRBJ2-1 and V is TRBV4-1; the match to TRBD1 covers 8 bases. With 0 bases clipped from V and 15 bases from J, the junction kept 13 bases outside the gene matches. Germline CDR1 MGHRA, CDR2 YSYEKL. The CDR3 sequence is 15 residues long. The CDR3 DNA sequence: TGCGCCAGCAGCCAAGATTCGGCAGGGGGCGTATTTCGGTTCTTC. Its translation: CASSQDSAGGVFRFF.

The V and J genes are TRBV18 and TRBJ2-5; 11 positions match TRBD1. V shed 3 bases and J 4 bases; nucleotides not matched to a gene: 10. Germline loops: CDR1 KGHSH, CDR2 LQKENI. The CDR3 runs 17 residues. The CDR3 loop reads CASSPLPGQGVGETQYF. In nucleotides, the CDR3 is TGTGCCAGCTCACCCTTGCCGGGACAGGGGGTAGGAGAGACCCAGTACTTC.

This rearrangement joins TRBV7-3 to TRBJ2-1, with D perhaps matching TRBD2 (7 bases). Germline CDR1 and CDR2: SGHTA and FQGTGA. V was cut by 1 base and J by 5 bases, with 15 bases left in between. This CDR3 comprises 16 residues. CDR3 loop: CASSLSGGRRNNEQFF. CDR3 in DNA: TGTGCCAGCAGCTTAAGCGGGGGCCGCCGCAACAATGAGCAGTTCTTC.

This clone was found once. The chain joins TRBV5-1 to TRBJ2-7; D may be TRBD1 (6 bases). Looked up from germline, CDR1 is SGHRS and CDR2 is YFSETQ. V dropped 4 bases and J dropped 4 bases, with 18 bases sitting between them. This CDR3 spans 15 amino acids. The CDR3: CASSSNRVGSYEQYF. In DNA, the CDR3 is TGCGCCAGCAGCAGTAACAGGGTCGGTTCGTACGAGCAGTACTTC.

The CDR3 protein is CASSAGTATEAFF. The CDR3 DNA reads TGTGCCAGCAGTGCGGGGACAGCAACTGAAGCTTTCTTT. The chain combines TRBV25-1 with TRBJ1-1; 7 bases are shared with TRBD1. In germline, CDR1 is MGHDK, CDR2 SYGVNS. The CDR3 sequence is 13 residues long. Trimming removed 4 bases from V and 5 bases from J; junction bases left unmatched: 4.

V and J are TRBV20-1 and TRBJ2-7; the D is unclear. The germline gives CDR1 DFQATT, CDR2 SNEGSKA (reference sequence). V lost 3 bases to trimming and J lost 3 bases, with 12 bases between them. The CDR3 totals 13 residues. The CDR3 DNA is TGCAGTGCTAGTGGGCTAGGAGTCTACGAGCAGTACTTC. Protein product: CSASGLGVYEQYF.

The rearrangement joins TRBV11-2 to TRBJ2-7, with 13 bases identical to TRBD2. Germline V gene data show CDR1 as SGHAT and CDR2 as FQNNGV. The length of the CDR3 is 17 residues. Losses at the gene ends were 4 bases for V and 0 bases for J; bases not matched to a gene: 6. The CDR3 region is CASSSTSGGVSSYEQYF. For the CDR3, the DNA is TGTGCCAGCAGCTCAACTAGCGGGGGGGTGAGCTCCTACGAGCAGTACTTC.

V is TRBV5-1 and J is TRBJ2-7; 8 bases match TRBD2. The V and J ends lost 2 bases and 2 bases, in that order; junction bases with no gene match: 3. This CDR3 is 14 amino acids long. Germline V gene data show CDR1 as SGHRS and CDR2 as YFSETQ. CDR3 DNA: TGCGCCAGCAGCTTCGGGGGGGCGACCTACGAGCAGTACTTC. It is translated as CASSFGGATYEQYF.

CDR3 DNA: TGCGCCAGCAGTGAAGACAGGGCGCACAATGAGCAGTTCTTC. Encoded protein: CASSEDRAHNEQFF. The rearrangement joins TRBV10-1 to TRBJ2-1; TRBD1 matches at 7 bases. In germline, CDR1 is WNHNN, CDR2 SYGVQD (reference sequence). The CDR3 covers 14 residues. J lost 5 bases, V lost 3 bases, and 4 bases had no gene match.

As DNA, the CDR3 is TGTGCCAGCAGCCTCGGACAGGGGCAAGAGACCCAGTACTTC. This codes for CASSLGQGQETQYF. V is TRBV7-2 and J is TRBJ2-5; 9 bases are shared with TRBD1. The CDR3 totals 14 residues. V was clipped by 5 bases and J by 2 bases; unmatched bases: 3. Germline-derived CDR1 and CDR2 are SGHTA and FQGNSA.